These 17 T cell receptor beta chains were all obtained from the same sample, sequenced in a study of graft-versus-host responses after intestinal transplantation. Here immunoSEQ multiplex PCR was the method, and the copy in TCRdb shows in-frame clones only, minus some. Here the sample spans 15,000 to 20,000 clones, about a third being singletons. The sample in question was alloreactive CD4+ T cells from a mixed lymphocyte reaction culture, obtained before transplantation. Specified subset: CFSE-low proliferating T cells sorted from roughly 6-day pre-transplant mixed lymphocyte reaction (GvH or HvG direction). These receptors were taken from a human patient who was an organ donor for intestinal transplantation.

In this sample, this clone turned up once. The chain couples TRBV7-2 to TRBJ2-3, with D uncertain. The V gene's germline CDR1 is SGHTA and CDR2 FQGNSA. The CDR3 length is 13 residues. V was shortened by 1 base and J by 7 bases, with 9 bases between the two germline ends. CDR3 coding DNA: TGTGCCAGCAGCTTAGTCCGGGCATATACGCAGTATTTT. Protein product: CASSLVRAYTQYF. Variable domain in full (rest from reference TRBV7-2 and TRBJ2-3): GAGVSQSPSNKVTEKGKDVELRCDPISGHTALYWYRQSLGQGLEFLIYFQGNSAPDKSGLPSDRFSAERTGGSVSTLTIQRTQQEDSAVYLCASSLVRAYTQYFGPGTRLTVL.

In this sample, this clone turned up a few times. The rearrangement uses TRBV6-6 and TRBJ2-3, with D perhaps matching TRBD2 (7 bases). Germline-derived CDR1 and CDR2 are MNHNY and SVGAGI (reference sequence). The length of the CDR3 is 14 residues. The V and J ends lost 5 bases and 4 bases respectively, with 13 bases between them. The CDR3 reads CASSRGAFADTQYF. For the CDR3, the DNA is TGTGCCAGCAGTCGGGGGGCGTTCGCAGATACGCAGTATTTT.

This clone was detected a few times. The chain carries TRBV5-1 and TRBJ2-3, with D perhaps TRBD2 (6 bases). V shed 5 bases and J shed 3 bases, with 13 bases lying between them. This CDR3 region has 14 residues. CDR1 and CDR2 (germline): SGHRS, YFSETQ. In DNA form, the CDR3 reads TGCGCCAGCAGATTCGGGAGTTGGACAGATACGCAGTATTTT. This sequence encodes CASRFGSWTDTQYF.

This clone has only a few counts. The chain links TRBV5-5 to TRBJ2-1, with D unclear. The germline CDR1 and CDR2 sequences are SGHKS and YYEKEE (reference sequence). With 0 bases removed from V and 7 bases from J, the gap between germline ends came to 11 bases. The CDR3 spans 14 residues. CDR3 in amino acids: CASSLVAAVNEQFF. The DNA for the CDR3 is TGTGCCAGCAGCTTGGTGGCCGCCGTGAATGAGCAGTTCTTC.

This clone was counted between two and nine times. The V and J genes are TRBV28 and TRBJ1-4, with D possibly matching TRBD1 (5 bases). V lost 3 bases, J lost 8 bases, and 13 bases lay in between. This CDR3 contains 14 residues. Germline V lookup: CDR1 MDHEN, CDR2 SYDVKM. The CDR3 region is CASSFQGMREKLFF. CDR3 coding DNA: TGTGCCAGCAGTTTTCAGGGTATGAGGGAAAAACTGTTTTTT.

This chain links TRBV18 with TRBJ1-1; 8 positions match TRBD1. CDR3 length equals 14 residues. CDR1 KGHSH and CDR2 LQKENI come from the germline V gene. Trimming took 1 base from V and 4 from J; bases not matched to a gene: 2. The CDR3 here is CASSPRTGTTEAFF. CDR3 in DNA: TGTGCCAGCTCACCACGGACAGGGACCACTGAAGCTTTCTTT. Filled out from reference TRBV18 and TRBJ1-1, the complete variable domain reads NAGVMQNPRHLVRRRGQEARLRCSPMKGHSHVYWYRQLPEEGLKFMVYLQKENIIDESGMPKERFSAEFPKEGPSILRIQQVVRGDSAAYFCASSPRTGTTEAFFGQGTRLTVV.

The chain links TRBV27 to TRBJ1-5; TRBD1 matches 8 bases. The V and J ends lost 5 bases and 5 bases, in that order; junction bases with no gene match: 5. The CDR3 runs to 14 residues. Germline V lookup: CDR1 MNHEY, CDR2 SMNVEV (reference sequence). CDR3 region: CASSVDRAYQPQHF. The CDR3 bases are TGTGCCAGCAGTGTGGACAGGGCTTATCAGCCCCAGCATTTT.

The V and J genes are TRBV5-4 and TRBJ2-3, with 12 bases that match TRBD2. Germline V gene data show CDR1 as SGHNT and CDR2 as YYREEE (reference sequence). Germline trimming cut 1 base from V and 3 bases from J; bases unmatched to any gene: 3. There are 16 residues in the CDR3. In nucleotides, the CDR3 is TGTGCCAGCAGCTTGAAACTAGCGGGAGGAACAGATACGCAGTATTTT. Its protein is CASSLKLAGGTDTQYF.

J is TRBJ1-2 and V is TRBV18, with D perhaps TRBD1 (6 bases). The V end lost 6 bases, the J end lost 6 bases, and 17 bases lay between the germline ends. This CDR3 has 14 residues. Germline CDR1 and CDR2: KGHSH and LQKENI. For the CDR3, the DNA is TGTGCCAGCTCCCCCACGGGGGGGGCCGATGGCTACACCTTC. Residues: CASSPTGGADGYTF.

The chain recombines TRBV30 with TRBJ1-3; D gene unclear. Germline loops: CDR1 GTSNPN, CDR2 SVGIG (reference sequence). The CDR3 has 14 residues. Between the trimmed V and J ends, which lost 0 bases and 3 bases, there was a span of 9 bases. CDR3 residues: CAWSVMGNGNTIYF. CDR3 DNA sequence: TGTGCCTGGAGTGTAATGGGGAATGGAAACACCATATATTTT.

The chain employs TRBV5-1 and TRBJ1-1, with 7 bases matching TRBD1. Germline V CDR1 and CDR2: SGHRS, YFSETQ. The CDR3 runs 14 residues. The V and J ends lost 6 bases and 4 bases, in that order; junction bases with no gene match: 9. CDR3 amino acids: CASKWQGESTEAFF. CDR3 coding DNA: TGCGCCAGCAAATGGCAGGGGGAGAGCACTGAAGCTTTCTTT. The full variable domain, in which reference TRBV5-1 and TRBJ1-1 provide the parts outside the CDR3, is KAGVTQTPRYLIKTRGQQVTLSCSPISGHRSVSWYQQTPGQGLQFLFEYFSETQRNKGNFPGRFSGRQFSNSRSEMNVSTLELGDSALYLCASKWQGESTEAFFGQGTRLTVV.

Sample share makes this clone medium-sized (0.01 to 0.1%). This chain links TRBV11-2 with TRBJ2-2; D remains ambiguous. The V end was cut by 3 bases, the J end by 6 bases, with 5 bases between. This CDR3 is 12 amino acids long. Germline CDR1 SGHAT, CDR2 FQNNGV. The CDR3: CASSFGPGELFF. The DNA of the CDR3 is TGTGCCAGCAGCTTTGGCCCCGGGGAGCTGTTTTTT. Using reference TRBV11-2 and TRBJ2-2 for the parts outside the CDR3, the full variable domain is EAGVAQSPRYKIIEKRQSVAFWCNPISGHATLYWYQQILGQGPKLLIQFQNNGVVDDSQLPKDRFSAERLKGVDSTLKIQPAKLEDSAVYLCASSFGPGELFFGEGSRLTVL.

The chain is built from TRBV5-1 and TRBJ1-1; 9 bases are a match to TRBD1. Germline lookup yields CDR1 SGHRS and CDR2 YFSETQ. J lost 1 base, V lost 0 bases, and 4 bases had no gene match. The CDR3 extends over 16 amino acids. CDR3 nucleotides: TGCGCCAGCAGCTTGGGACAGGGGGGTGGGAACACTGAAGCTTTCTTT. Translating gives CASSLGQGGGNTEAFF.

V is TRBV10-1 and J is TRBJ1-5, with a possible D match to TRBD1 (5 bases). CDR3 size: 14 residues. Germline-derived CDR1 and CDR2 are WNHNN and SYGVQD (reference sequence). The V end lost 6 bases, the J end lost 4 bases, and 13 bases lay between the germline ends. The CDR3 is CASRGGGLNQPQHF. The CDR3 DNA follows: TGCGCCAGCAGGGGGGGAGGGTTAAATCAGCCCCAGCATTTT.

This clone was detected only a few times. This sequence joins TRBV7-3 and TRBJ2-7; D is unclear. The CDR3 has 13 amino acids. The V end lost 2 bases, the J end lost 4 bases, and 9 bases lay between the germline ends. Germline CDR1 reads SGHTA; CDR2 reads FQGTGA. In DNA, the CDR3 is TGTGCCAGCAGCTTAGCTTGGGGTTACGAGCAGTACTTC. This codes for CASSLAWGYEQYF.

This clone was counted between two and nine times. In nucleotides, the CDR3 is TGTGCCAGCAGTGAATCTGGGTTGGGCTACACCTTC. The encoded protein is CASSESGLGYTF. This chain uses TRBV2 with TRBJ1-2; D is undetermined. The CDR3 is made up of 12 amino acids. V lost 2 bases, J lost 8 bases, and 9 bases lay in between. The germline V gene encodes CDR1 SNHLY and CDR2 FYNNEI.

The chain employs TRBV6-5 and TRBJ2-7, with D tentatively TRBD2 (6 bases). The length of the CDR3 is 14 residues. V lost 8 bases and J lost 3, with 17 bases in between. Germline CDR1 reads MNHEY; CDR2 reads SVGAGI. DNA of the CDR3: TGTGCCAGCTCCGGGACTCCTCTTCTCTACGAGCAGTACTTC. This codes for CASSGTPLLYEQYF.